This TCR beta chain emerged from a study of chemoradiotherapy in HPV16-positive cancers. General study results and limits: For HPV16-positive patients, expanding HPV-responsive T cells associated with longer recurrence-free survival.

Turning to this clone: Its specificity is unknown.

Samples were taken several times over chemoradiotherapy. Method: immunoSEQ multiplex PCR; TCRdb's copy keeps in-frame clones and lacks some. The sample has about 6,600 clones; approximately 81% are singletons. The CDR3 has 14 residues. Per the germline V gene, CDR1 is MNHEY and CDR2 is SMNVEV (reference sequence). Trimming left V 5 bases short and J 1 base short, with 11 bases between. The rearrangement links TRBV27 to TRBJ1-1, with a weak D call TRBD1 (5 bases). This TCR derives from a human donor with HPV-associated anogenital cancer. The sample consisted of tumor tissue, taken from a patient who underwent chemoradiotherapy. CDR3: CASSPLGGNTEAFF. The CDR3 DNA is TGTGCCAGCAGTCCCCTCGGGGGGAACACTGAAGCTTTCTTT.